The T cell receptor (beta chain) under discussion was sequenced for a study of blood T cell repertoires in COVID-19. Study information: Researchers got acute and convalescent COVID-19 samples from the United States, Italy and Spain. The cDNA or gDNA used as material had been derived from T cells, B-cell-depleted T cells, or PBMCs.

The germline V gene encodes CDR1 LNHNV and CDR2 YYDKDF (reference sequence). V lost 0 bases to trimming and J lost 5 bases, with 13 bases between them. This CDR3 is built from 15 residues. Original data processing: Estimated nucleated cell counts came from reference gene primer amplification. Assay used: immunoSEQ multiplex PCR; TCRdb lists only in-frame clones, some missing. The V and J calls and the clone size are those of that table, but D and trimming were determined from the DNA. Among about 130,000 clones, roughly 82% were seen once, and the ten largest hold about 5.4%. The sequenced sample was peripheral blood. The rearrangement links TRBV15 to TRBJ1-2, with D tentatively TRBD1 (5 bases). This receptor was identified in a human donor in a cohort sampled during active COVID-19. CDR3 sequence reads: CATSRDHTGGYGYTF. The CDR3 bases are TGTGCCACCAGCAGAGATCACACAGGAGGGTATGGCTACACCTTC.